Each of the 20 T cell receptor beta chains below was sequenced from the same sample in a study of T-cell memory formation after mild COVID-19. MiXCR was run by TCRdb on the 5' RACE reads, yielding one entry per CDR3 protein. The sample lists 300,000 to 350,000 distinct CDR3 sequences, approximately 19% occurring once. The sequenced sample was PBMCs or a T cell subset sorted from them (not recorded which). These receptors came from a man aged 18 to 30 who had mild COVID-19 (a few samples of this study predate the infection). Cell type and time point are not known.

This rearrangement joins TRBV20-1 to TRBJ1-3; no clear D gene. Between the trimmed V and J ends, which lost 6 bases and 4 bases, there was a span of 7 bases. The germline gives CDR1 DFQATT, CDR2 SNEGSKA (reference sequence). This CDR3 region has 11 residues. CDR3 bases: TGCAGTGCCCGGATGGGAAACACCATATATTTT. Its translation is CSARMGNTIYF.

The V gene is TRBV5-1, the J gene TRBJ2-4, with a weak D call TRBD1 (6 bases). Germline lookup yields CDR1 SGHRS and CDR2 YFSETQ. Trimming pared 0 bases from V and 7 bases from J, leaving 11 bases between. The CDR3 length is 14 residues. The CDR3 DNA is TGCGCCAGCAGCTTGGAGGGGGAGCCCAACATTCAGTACTTC. It is translated as CASSLEGEPNIQYF.

This clonotype was picked up a small number of times. The genes are TRBV10-3 and TRBJ2-7, with a weak D call TRBD1 (5 bases). Between the trimmed V and J ends, which lost 2 bases and 4 bases, there was a span of 15 bases. Germline-derived CDR1 and CDR2 are ENHRY and SYGVKD. The CDR3 is 15 amino acids. The CDR3 DNA is TGTGCCATCAGTGAGCCCCAGCAGGGCTCGTACGAGCAGTACTTC. Its protein is CAISEPQQGSYEQYF.

In its sample, this clonotype was seen a few times. This chain joins TRBV10-3 and TRBJ2-7; no clear D. This CDR3 has 16 amino acids. Trimming removed 2 bases from V and 3 bases from J, with 17 bases in between. The V gene's germline CDR1 is ENHRY and CDR2 SYGVKD. For the CDR3, the DNA is TGTGCCATCAGTGAGAGGACCGCGGTGGTTGTCTACGAGCAGTACTTC. Protein product: CAISERTAVVVYEQYF.

This clonotype was found a few times. The rearrangement links TRBV4-1 to TRBJ1-2; the D gene is possibly TRBD1 (6 bases). The CDR3 extends over 15 amino acids. In germline, CDR1 is MGHRA, CDR2 YSYEKL. V was shortened by 4 bases and J by 6 bases, with 18 bases between the two germline ends. CDR3 sequence (DNA): TGCGCCAGCAGCCGAGGACAGATCCAACTGAATGGCTACACCTTC. Encoded protein: CASSRGQIQLNGYTF.

CDR3 nucleotide sequence: TGTGCCAGCAACCTACTCGCTAGGAGCTCCTACGAGCAGTACGTC. Its protein is CASNLLARSSYEQYV. This chain uses TRBV28 with TRBJ2-7; the D is unclear. Germline V lookup: CDR1 MDHEN, CDR2 SYDVKM. CDR3 size: 15 residues. V gave up 7 bases and J gave up 0 bases, with 16 bases separating them.

There are a few counts of this clonotype. The chain is built from TRBV6-5 and TRBJ1-2; D is unresolved. In germline, CDR1 is MNHEY, CDR2 SVGAGI. Trimming pared 1 base from V and 8 bases from J, leaving 17 bases between. The CDR3 is made up of 15 amino acids. The CDR3 DNA sequence: TGTGCCAGCAGTTACTATACGGCGCTGTCATGGGGCTACACCTTC. It translates to CASSYYTALSWGYTF.

This clonotype was seen more than once but under ten times. The chain is built from TRBV20-1 and TRBJ2-3, with D perhaps TRBD2 (5 bases). Germline V CDR1 and CDR2: DFQATT, SNEGSKA (reference sequence). The CDR3 runs to 14 residues. V lost 1 base and J 4 bases, leaving 12 bases between the germline ends. Here the CDR3 reads CSARVVGEADTQYF. The DNA for the CDR3 is TGCAGTGCTAGAGTAGTCGGGGAAGCAGATACGCAGTATTTT.

This clonotype was counted between two and nine times. J is TRBJ2-1 and V is TRBV6-5; TRBD2 aligns across 12 bases. The CDR3 has 16 amino acids. J gave up 8 bases and V 0 bases, and 5 bases lay outside the gene matches. Germline V gene data show CDR1 as MNHEY and CDR2 as SVGAGI. The CDR3 spells CASSYSASGGADEQFF. The CDR3 DNA sequence: TGTGCCAGCAGTTACTCGGCTAGCGGGGGGGCCGATGAGCAGTTCTTC.

This clonotype came up a few times. The genes are TRBV10-2 and TRBJ1-1; D may be TRBD1 (5 bases). Trimming left V 3 bases short and J 3 bases short, with 11 bases between. The CDR3 has 14 residues. Germline V gives CDR1 WSHSY, CDR2 SAAADI. CDR3 residues: CASSDRDDDTEAFF. Here the CDR3 DNA reads TGCGCCAGCAGTGACCGGGACGATGACACTGAAGCTTTCTTT.

This clonotype was detected a few times. The rearrangement joins TRBV12-3 or TRBV12-4 to TRBJ1-1; D unclear. The CDR3 contains 14 residues. V dropped 7 bases and J dropped 3 bases, with 15 bases sitting between them. CDR3 region: CASTLGGVHTEAFF. The CDR3 DNA reads as TGTGCCAGCACCCTCGGCGGGGTGCACACTGAAGCTTTCTTT.

The chain combines TRBV2 with TRBJ2-7; D perhaps matches TRBD1 (5 bases). V shed 3 bases and J shed 3 bases, with 12 bases lying between them. CDR1 and CDR2 from the germline V gene are SNHLY and FYNNEI. The CDR3 is 14 amino acids. The CDR3 loop reads CASSESPGNYEQYF. The CDR3 nucleotides read TGTGCCAGCAGTGAGTCCCCAGGGAACTACGAGCAGTACTTC.

This clonotype came up a few times. V and J are TRBV4-2 and TRBJ1-4, with D possibly matching TRBD1 (6 bases). The germline V gene has CDR1 LGHNA and CDR2 YNFKEQ. The V end was cut by 1 base, the J end by 7 bases, with 16 bases between. The CDR3 consists of 16 residues. CDR3 DNA sequence: TGTGCCAGCAGCCAAGCTGGAGGGGGGGCGCGTGAAAAACTGTTTTTT. Translating gives CASSQAGGGAREKLFF.

This chain connects TRBV5-1 to TRBJ2-7; a weak D match, TRBD1 (6 bases). Germline V gene lookup returns CDR1 SGHRS and CDR2 YFSETQ. Trimming shortened V by 5 bases and J by 4 bases, and 13 bases separated the two germline ends. The CDR3 loop spans 13 amino acids. CDR3 protein: CASSQGSMYEQYF. The CDR3 nucleotides read TGCGCCAGCAGTCAGGGGTCCATGTACGAGCAGTACTTC.

In this sample, this clonotype turned up a few times. V is TRBV29-1 and J is TRBJ1-2; 8 bases are shared with TRBD1. Germline V gives CDR1 SQVTM, CDR2 ANQGSEA. This CDR3 is built from 12 residues. V was pared by 5 bases and J by 5 bases, with 4 bases of the junction left unmatched. This CDR3 reads CSVHTGGYGYTF. The CDR3 coding sequence is TGCAGCGTTCATACAGGGGGTTATGGCTACACCTTC.

Turning to this clonotype: Relative to the germline gene, one junction end is altered; a read error may explain this. The genes are TRBV24-1 and TRBJ1-5, with D unclear. Germline V gene data show CDR1 as KGHDR and CDR2 as SFDVKD. The CDR3 extends over 14 amino acids. As DNA, the CDR3 is TGTGCCCCCAGTGAGGCGGGGTGGGATCAGCCCCAGCATTTT. Its translation: CAPSEAGWDQPQHF.

The chain has TRBV12-3 or TRBV12-4 and TRBJ1-4; possibly TRBD1 for D (5 bases). V was pared by 5 bases and J by 8 bases, with 18 bases between. CDR3 size: 15 residues. CDR3 sequence: CASSATGLEPEKLFF. For the CDR3, the DNA is TGTGCCAGCAGTGCTACGGGACTGGAGCCAGAAAAACTGTTTTTT.

The DNA of the CDR3 is TGTGCCAGCAGTTATTTCGACAGTGCGCTCTATGGCTACACCTTC. Its protein is CASSYFDSALYGYTF. The chain recombines TRBV6-2 or TRBV6-3 with TRBJ1-2; a possible D gene is TRBD1 (5 bases). The CDR3 runs to 15 residues. V was trimmed by 3 bases and J by 4 bases, leaving 15 bases between them. Germline V lookup: CDR1 MNHEY, CDR2 SVGEGT.

This clonotype appeared a few times. The rearrangement links TRBV6-2 or TRBV6-3 to TRBJ2-3; unclear D gene. Deletions cut 3 bases from V and 6 bases from J, with 4 bases between. Germline V lookup: CDR1 MNHEY, CDR2 SVGEGT. There are 11 residues in the CDR3. The CDR3 is CASSYMDTQYF. CDR3 bases: TGTGCCAGCAGTTATATGGATACGCAGTATTTT.

This clonotype was counted between two and nine times. The rearrangement joins TRBV7-2 to TRBJ2-7; TRBD1 might be the D (5 bases). V lost 0 bases and J lost 2, with 8 bases in between. CDR1 and CDR2 from the germline V gene are SGHTA and FQGNSA. This CDR3 has 14 residues. CDR3 coding DNA: TGTGCCAGCAGCTTAGCGGGGCTCCCCTACGAGCAGTACGTC. The encoded protein is CASSLAGLPYEQYV.